This is a list of T cell receptor beta chains from one sample in a study of T cell changes during pregnancy in multiple sclerosis. Using immunoSEQ multiplex PCR, the repertoire was profiled, and TCRdb retains in-frame clones only, with some absent. The sample lists fewer than 60,000 clones; around 91% were seen once. The sequenced sample was peripheral blood, obtained in the third trimester of pregnancy. The receptors were gathered from a female donor in good health, enrolled as a control in a pregnancy study. Each CDR3 is given with its conserved first and last residue. The order of the fields is clone size, J gene, D gene, V gene, CDR3 DNA, CDR3 protein. D genes are given only for firm matches. Some rows mark clone size as missing; the rest say once, few, many or name a class of expanded clone.

clone size: few; J gene: TRBJ1-5; D gene: NA; V gene: TRBV19; CDR3 DNA: TGTGCCAGTAGTATAGATGGCTTCGGGAGCTTTTGGCCCCAGCATTTT; CDR3 protein: CASSIDGFGSFWPQHF
clone size: NA; J gene: TRBJ2-7; D gene: NA; V gene: TRBV10-3; CDR3 DNA: TGTGCCATCAGGGGAGCATCCTACGAGCAGTACTTC; CDR3 protein: CAIRGASYEQYF
clone size: NA; J gene: TRBJ2-7; D gene: NA; V gene: TRBV29-1; CDR3 DNA: TGCAGCGTTGAACCGCGCGGGCTGAACGAGCAGTACTTC; CDR3 protein: CSVEPRGLNEQYF
clone size: NA; J gene: TRBJ2-1; D gene: TRBD2; V gene: TRBV13; CDR3 DNA: TGTGCCAGCAGCTTAGGCCGAGCAGCGGGAGACTCAGGTGAGCAGTTCTTC; CDR3 protein: CASSLGRAAGDSGEQFF
clone size: NA; J gene: TRBJ2-5; D gene: NA; V gene: TRBV7-7; CDR3 DNA: TGTGCCAGCAGCCCCGGGACTGGTAAGGCCCAGTACTTC; CDR3 protein: CASSPGTGKAQYF
clone size: NA; J gene: TRBJ1-2; D gene: NA; V gene: TRBV30; CDR3 DNA: TGTGCCGGATTACAGGGCCGCTACACCTTC; CDR3 protein: CAGLQGRYTF
clone size: NA; J gene: TRBJ2-5; D gene: TRBD1; V gene: TRBV7-2; CDR3 DNA: TGTGCCAGCAGCTTAGCAAGACAGGGACAGAGGGAGACCCAGTACTTC; CDR3 protein: CASSLARQGQRETQYF
clone size: NA; J gene: TRBJ2-7; D gene: NA; V gene: TRBV27; CDR3 DNA: TGTACCCGAGCCTACGAGCAGTACTTC; CDR3 protein: CTRAYEQYF
clone size: NA; J gene: TRBJ2-7; D gene: NA; V gene: TRBV10-3; CDR3 DNA: TGTGCCATCAGTGAGTCCGGAACAGGGTCGAGGGAGCAGTACTTC; CDR3 protein: CAISESGTGSREQYF
clone size: NA; J gene: TRBJ2-5; D gene: TRBD2; V gene: TRBV18; CDR3 DNA: TGTGCCAGCTCACCACCGGGACTAGCGAAAGAGACCCAGTACTTC; CDR3 protein: CASSPPGLAKETQYF
clone size: NA; J gene: TRBJ1-5; D gene: NA; V gene: TRBV6-5; CDR3 DNA: TGTGCCAGCAGTGCCCTACCGGGTGATCAGCCCCAGCATTTT; CDR3 protein: CASSALPGDQPQHF
clone size: NA; J gene: TRBJ1-5; D gene: NA; V gene: TRBV27; CDR3 DNA: TGTGCCAGCAGTTTACTGGTGCGCCAGCCCCAGCATTTT; CDR3 protein: CASSLLVRQPQHF
clone size: NA; J gene: TRBJ2-3; D gene: TRBD1; V gene: TRBV5-1; CDR3 DNA: TGCGCCAGCAGCTTGGCCGGGCAGGGGGCAGATACGCAGTATTTT; CDR3 protein: CASSLAGQGADTQYF
clone size: few; J gene: TRBJ1-5; D gene: TRBD1; V gene: TRBV5-1; CDR3 DNA: TGCGCCAGCAGGGAGGGTGCAGGGGGCAGTCAGCCCCAGCATTTT; CDR3 protein: CASREGAGGSQPQHF
clone size: NA; J gene: TRBJ2-7; D gene: TRBD1; V gene: TRBV27; CDR3 DNA: TGTGCCAGCAGTACATGGACAGGGGGAACCACCTACGAGCAGTACTTC; CDR3 protein: CASSTWTGGTTYEQYF
clone size: NA; J gene: TRBJ2-3; D gene: NA; V gene: TRBV4-3; CDR3 DNA: TGCGCCAGCAGCCAGGGAGCACCGACGGAGTCTAGCACAGATACGCAGTATTTT; CDR3 protein: CASSQGAPTESSTDTQYF
clone size: NA; J gene: TRBJ2-7; D gene: TRBD1; V gene: TRBV6-7; CDR3 DNA: TGTGCCAGCGGGGAGCAGGGGGACGAGCAGTACTTC; CDR3 protein: CASGEQGDEQYF
clone size: once; J gene: TRBJ1-2; D gene: TRBD1; V gene: TRBV30; CDR3 DNA: TGTGCCGGGGACAGGGACTATGGCTACACCTTC; CDR3 protein: CAGDRDYGYTF
clone size: NA; J gene: TRBJ2-3; D gene: NA; V gene: TRBV9; CDR3 DNA: TGTGCCAGCAGCGGCGTCAGCACAGATACGCAGTATTTT; CDR3 protein: CASSGVSTDTQYF
clone size: NA; J gene: TRBJ2-2; D gene: TRBD1; V gene: TRBV5-8; CDR3 DNA: TGTGCCAGCAGCCGAGGGACAGTGTCCAACACCGGGGAGCTGTTTTTT; CDR3 protein: CASSRGTVSNTGELFF
clone size: NA; J gene: TRBJ1-2; D gene: TRBD1; V gene: TRBV4-2; CDR3 DNA: TGTGCCAGCAGCAAAAATCCAGGGGGCGCTAACTATGGCTACACCTTC; CDR3 protein: CASSKNPGGANYGYTF
clone size: NA; J gene: TRBJ1-4; D gene: NA; V gene: TRBV7-2; CDR3 DNA: TGTGCCAGCAGCGTCTCCGGGACAAGGAATGAAAAACTGTTTTTT; CDR3 protein: CASSVSGTRNEKLFF
clone size: NA; J gene: TRBJ1-2; D gene: TRBD1; V gene: TRBV18; CDR3 DNA: TGTGCCAGCTCACCCCGTAGGGGGCCTGGCTACACCTTC; CDR3 protein: CASSPRRGPGYTF
clone size: NA; J gene: TRBJ2-1; D gene: NA; V gene: TRBV11-3; CDR3 DNA: TGTGCCAGCAGCGGGAGCTCCTACAATGAGCAGTTCTTC; CDR3 protein: CASSGSSYNEQFF
clone size: NA; J gene: TRBJ1-1; D gene: NA; V gene: TRBV19; CDR3 DNA: TGTGCCAGTAGTTCACAGACCACTGAAGCTTTCTTT; CDR3 protein: CASSSQTTEAFF
clone size: NA; J gene: TRBJ2-7; D gene: NA; V gene: TRBV9; CDR3 DNA: TGTGCCAGCAGCCTTAGTAGAGGGCGCGAGCAGTACTTC; CDR3 protein: CASSLSRGREQYF
clone size: NA; J gene: TRBJ1-2; D gene: NA; V gene: TRBV18; CDR3 DNA: TGTGCCAGCTCACCGGGGGCAGTTTATAGCTATGGCTACACCTTC; CDR3 protein: CASSPGAVYSYGYTF
clone size: NA; J gene: TRBJ1-5; D gene: NA; V gene: TRBV19; CDR3 DNA: TGTGCCAGTAGGCAGGCCGCGAGCAATCAGCCCCAGCATTTT; CDR3 protein: CASRQAASNQPQHF
clone size: NA; J gene: TRBJ2-7; D gene: TRBD1; V gene: TRBV5-4; CDR3 DNA: TGTGCCAGCAGCTTGAGGCCACAGGGGTACGAGCAGTACTTC; CDR3 protein: CASSLRPQGYEQYF
clone size: few; J gene: TRBJ1-1; D gene: NA; V gene: TRBV10-2; CDR3 DNA: TGCGCCAGCAGTGACTTCGGTGAGTTGAACACTGAAGCTTTCTTT; CDR3 protein: CASSDFGELNTEAFF
clone size: NA; J gene: TRBJ1-3; D gene: TRBD1; V gene: TRBV18; CDR3 DNA: TGTGCCAGCTCCCGCGGGACAGCGTCTGGAAACACCATATATTTT; CDR3 protein: CASSRGTASGNTIYF
clone size: NA; J gene: TRBJ1-2; D gene: NA; V gene: TRBV10-1; CDR3 DNA: TGCGCCAGCAAGGGCGGGCCTAACTATGGCTACACCTTC; CDR3 protein: CASKGGPNYGYTF
clone size: NA; J gene: TRBJ1-2; D gene: NA; V gene: TRBV30; CDR3 DNA: TGTGCCTGGAGTGTACCCGTGACGGGTGGCTACACCTTC; CDR3 protein: CAWSVPVTGGYTF
clone size: NA; J gene: TRBJ1-2; D gene: NA; V gene: TRBV5-4; CDR3 DNA: TGTGCCAGCAGCTTGAGGGGGTTGGGAGAGTATGGCTACACCTTC; CDR3 protein: CASSLRGLGEYGYTF
clone size: NA; J gene: TRBJ2-7; D gene: NA; V gene: TRBV7-9; CDR3 DNA: TGTGCCACCAGTGTGAGGGCGGGATTCTACGAGCAGTACTTC; CDR3 protein: CATSVRAGFYEQYF
clone size: once; J gene: TRBJ1-1; D gene: TRBD1; V gene: TRBV5-1; CDR3 DNA: TGCGCCAGCAGCTTAAGTCAGGGGGCTGACACTGAAGCTTTCTTT; CDR3 protein: CASSLSQGADTEAFF
clone size: NA; J gene: TRBJ2-5; D gene: TRBD1; V gene: TRBV28; CDR3 DNA: TGTGCCAGCAGTCGGGACAGCCAGTACCAAGAGACCCAGTACTTC; CDR3 protein: CASSRDSQYQETQYF
clone size: NA; J gene: TRBJ1-2; D gene: TRBD1; V gene: TRBV19; CDR3 DNA: TGTGCCAGTATTACCGGGACAGGTTCTAGGTCGGGCTACACCTTC; CDR3 protein: CASITGTGSRSGYTF
clone size: NA; J gene: TRBJ1-3; D gene: NA; V gene: TRBV19; CDR3 DNA: TGTGCCAGTAGTATAGCCGATTCACCGCGCTCTGGAAACACCATATATTTT; CDR3 protein: CASSIADSPRSGNTIYF
clone size: NA; J gene: TRBJ2-5; D gene: TRBD1; V gene: TRBV9; CDR3 DNA: TGTGCCAGCAACCGAGGTGGCAGGGGGCACCCGGAGACCCAGTACTTC; CDR3 protein: CASNRGGRGHPETQYF
clone size: NA; J gene: TRBJ2-3; D gene: TRBD1; V gene: TRBV2; CDR3 DNA: TGTGCCAGCTTGTCGGCACAGGGGATCCCAGATACGCAGTATTTT; CDR3 protein: CASLSAQGIPDTQYF
clone size: NA; J gene: TRBJ2-3; D gene: NA; V gene: TRBV27; CDR3 DNA: TGTGCCAGCAGTGTCGAGCGGGGCACAGATACGCAGTATTTT; CDR3 protein: CASSVERGTDTQYF
clone size: NA; J gene: TRBJ1-1; D gene: NA; V gene: TRBV5-1; CDR3 DNA: TGCGCCAGCAGCGGGGCCGGGACAAGCCTCACTGAAGCTTTCTTT; CDR3 protein: CASSGAGTSLTEAFF
clone size: NA; J gene: TRBJ2-3; D gene: TRBD2; V gene: TRBV7-9; CDR3 DNA: TGTGCCAGCAATAGACTAGCGAGCACAGATACGCAGTATTTT; CDR3 protein: CASNRLASTDTQYF
clone size: NA; J gene: TRBJ1-2; D gene: NA; V gene: TRBV30; CDR3 DNA: TGTGCCTGGAGGGGGAGCTATGGCTACACCTTC; CDR3 protein: CAWRGSYGYTF
clone size: NA; J gene: TRBJ1-2; D gene: TRBD1; V gene: TRBV15; CDR3 DNA: TGTGCCACCAGCAGCCTCCAGGGGGCAAAAGGCTACACCTTC; CDR3 protein: CATSSLQGAKGYTF